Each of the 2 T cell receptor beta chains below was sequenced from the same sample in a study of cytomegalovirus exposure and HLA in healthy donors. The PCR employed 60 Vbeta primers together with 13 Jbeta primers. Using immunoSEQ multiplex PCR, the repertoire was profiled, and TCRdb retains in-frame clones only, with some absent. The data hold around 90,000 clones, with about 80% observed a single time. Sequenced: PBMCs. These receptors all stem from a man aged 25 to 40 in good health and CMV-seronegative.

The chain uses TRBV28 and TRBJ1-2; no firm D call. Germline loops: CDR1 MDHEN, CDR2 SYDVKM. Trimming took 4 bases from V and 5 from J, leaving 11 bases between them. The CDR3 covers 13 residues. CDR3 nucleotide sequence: TGTGCCAGCAGTTCGACTAACGGTTATGGCTACACCTTC. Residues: CASSSTNGYGYTF.

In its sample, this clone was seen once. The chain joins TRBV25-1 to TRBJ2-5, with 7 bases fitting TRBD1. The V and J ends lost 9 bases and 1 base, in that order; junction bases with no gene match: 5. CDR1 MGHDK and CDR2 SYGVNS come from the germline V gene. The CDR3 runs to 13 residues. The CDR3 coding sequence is TGTGCCAGGCTATCAGGGGGCCAAGAGACCCAGTACTTC. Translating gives CARLSGGQETQYF.